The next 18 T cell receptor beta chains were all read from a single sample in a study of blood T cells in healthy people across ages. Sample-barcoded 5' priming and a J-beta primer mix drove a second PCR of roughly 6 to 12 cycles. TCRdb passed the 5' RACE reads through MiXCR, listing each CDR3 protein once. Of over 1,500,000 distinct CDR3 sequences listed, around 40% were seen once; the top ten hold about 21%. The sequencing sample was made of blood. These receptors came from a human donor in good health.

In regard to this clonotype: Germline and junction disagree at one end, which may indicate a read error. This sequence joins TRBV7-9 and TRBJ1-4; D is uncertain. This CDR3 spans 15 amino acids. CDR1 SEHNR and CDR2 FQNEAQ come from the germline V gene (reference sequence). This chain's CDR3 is CASSLASGRIEELFF. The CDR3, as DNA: TGTGCCAGCAGCTTAGCGAGCGGACGGATTGAAGAACTGTTTTTT.

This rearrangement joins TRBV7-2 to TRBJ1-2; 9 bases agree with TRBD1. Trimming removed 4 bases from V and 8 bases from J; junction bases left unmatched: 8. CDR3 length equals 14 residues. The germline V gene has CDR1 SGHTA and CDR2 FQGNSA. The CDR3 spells CASSSGQGRWGYTF. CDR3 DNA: TGTGCCAGCAGCTCGGGACAGGGAAGATGGGGCTACACCTTC.

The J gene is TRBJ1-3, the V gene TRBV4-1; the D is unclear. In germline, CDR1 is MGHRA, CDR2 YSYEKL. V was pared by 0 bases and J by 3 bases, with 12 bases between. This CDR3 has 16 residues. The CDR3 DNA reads TGCGCCAGCAGCCAAGATCAATCCGGAATTGGAAACACCATATATTTT. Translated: CASSQDQSGIGNTIYF.

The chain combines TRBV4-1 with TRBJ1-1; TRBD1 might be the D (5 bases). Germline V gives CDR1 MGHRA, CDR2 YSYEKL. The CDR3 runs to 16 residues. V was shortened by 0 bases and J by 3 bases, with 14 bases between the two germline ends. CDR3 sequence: CASSQDFMGRYTEAFF. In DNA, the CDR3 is TGCGCCAGCAGCCAAGATTTCATGGGGCGGTACACTGAAGCTTTCTTT.

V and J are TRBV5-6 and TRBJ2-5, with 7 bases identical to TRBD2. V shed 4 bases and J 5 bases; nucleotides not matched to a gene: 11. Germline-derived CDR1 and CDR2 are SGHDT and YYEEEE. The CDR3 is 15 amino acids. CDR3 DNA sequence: TGTGCCAGCAGCCGAGGGACTATCGGAGCGGAGACCCAGTACTTC. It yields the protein CASSRGTIGAETQYF. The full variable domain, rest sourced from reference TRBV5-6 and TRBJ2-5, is DAGVTQSPTHLIKTRGQQVTLRCSPKSGHDTVSWYQQALGQGPQFIFQYYEEEERQRGNFPDRFSGHQFPNYSSELNVNALLLGDSALYLCASSRGTIGAETQYFGPGTRLLVL.

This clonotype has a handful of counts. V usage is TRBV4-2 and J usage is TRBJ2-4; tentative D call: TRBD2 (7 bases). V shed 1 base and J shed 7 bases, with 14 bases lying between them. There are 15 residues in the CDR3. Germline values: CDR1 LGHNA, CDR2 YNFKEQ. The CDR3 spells CASSQVGGGPNIQYF. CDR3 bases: TGTGCCAGCAGCCAAGTAGGGGGGGGGCCCAACATTCAGTACTTC.

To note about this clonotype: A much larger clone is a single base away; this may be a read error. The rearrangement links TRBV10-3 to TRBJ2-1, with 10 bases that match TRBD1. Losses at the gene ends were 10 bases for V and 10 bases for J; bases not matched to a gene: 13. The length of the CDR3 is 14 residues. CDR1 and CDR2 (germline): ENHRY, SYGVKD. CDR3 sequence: CATGNDRGRREQFF. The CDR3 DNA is TGTGCCACAGGGAACGACAGGGGGCGTAGGGAGCAGTTCTTC.

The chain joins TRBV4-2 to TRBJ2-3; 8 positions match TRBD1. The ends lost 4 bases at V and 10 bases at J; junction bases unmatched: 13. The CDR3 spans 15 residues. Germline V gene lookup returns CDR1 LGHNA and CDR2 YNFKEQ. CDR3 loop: CASSLTGTGEGAQYF. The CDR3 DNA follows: TGTGCCAGCAGCCTCACCGGGACAGGAGAGGGGGCGCAGTATTTT.

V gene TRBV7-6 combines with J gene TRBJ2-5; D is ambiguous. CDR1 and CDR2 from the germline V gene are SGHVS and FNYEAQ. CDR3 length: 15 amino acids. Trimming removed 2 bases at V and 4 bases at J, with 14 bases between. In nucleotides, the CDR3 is TGTGCCAGCAGCTTAAGGAAAACTTGGGGAGAGACCCAGTACTTC. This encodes CASSLRKTWGETQYF.

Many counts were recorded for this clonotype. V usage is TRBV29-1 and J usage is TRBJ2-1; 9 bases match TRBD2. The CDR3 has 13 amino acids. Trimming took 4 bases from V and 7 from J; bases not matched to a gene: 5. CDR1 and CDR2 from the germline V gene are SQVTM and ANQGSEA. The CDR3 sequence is CSVGQGLANEQFF. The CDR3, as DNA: TGCAGCGTTGGTCAGGGACTAGCAAATGAGCAGTTCTTC.

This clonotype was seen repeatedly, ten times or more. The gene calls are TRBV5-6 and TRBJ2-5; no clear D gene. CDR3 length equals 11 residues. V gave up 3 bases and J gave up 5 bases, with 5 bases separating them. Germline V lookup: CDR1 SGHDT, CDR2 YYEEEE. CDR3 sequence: CASSSYETQYF. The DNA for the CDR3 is TGTGCCAGCAGCTCGTACGAGACCCAGTACTTC.

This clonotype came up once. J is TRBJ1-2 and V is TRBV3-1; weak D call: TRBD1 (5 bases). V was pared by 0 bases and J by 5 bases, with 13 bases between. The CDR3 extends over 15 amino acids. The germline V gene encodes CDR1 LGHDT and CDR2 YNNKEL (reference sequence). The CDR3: CASSQDWGEKYGYTF. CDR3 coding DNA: TGTGCCAGCAGCCAAGATTGGGGCGAAAAGTATGGCTACACCTTC.

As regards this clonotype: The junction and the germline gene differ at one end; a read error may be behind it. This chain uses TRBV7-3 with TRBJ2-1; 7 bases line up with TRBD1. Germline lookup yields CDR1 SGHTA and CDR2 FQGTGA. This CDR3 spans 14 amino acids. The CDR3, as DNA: TGTACCAGCAAGTCTCAGGGGGTTGGAAATGAGCAGTTCTTC. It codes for CTSKSQGVGNEQFF.

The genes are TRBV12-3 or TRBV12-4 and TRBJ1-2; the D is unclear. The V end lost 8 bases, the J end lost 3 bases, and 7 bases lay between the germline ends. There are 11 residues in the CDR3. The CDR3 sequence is CASGDYYGYTF. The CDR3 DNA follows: TGTGCCAGCGGGGATTACTATGGCTACACCTTC.

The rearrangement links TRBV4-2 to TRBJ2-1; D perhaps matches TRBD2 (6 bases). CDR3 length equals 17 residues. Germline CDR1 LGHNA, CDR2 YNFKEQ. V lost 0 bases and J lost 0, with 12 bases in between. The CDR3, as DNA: TGTGCCAGCAGCCAAGAGGGAATGGGGGGCTCCTACAATGAGCAGTTCTTC. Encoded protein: CASSQEGMGGSYNEQFF.

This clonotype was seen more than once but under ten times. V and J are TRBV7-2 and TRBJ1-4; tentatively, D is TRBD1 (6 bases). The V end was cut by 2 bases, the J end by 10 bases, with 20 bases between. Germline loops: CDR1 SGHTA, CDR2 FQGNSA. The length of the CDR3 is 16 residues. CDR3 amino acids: CASSLSRDTDGGKLFF. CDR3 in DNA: TGTGCCAGCAGCTTAAGTAGGGACACCGATGGGGGAAAACTGTTTTTT.

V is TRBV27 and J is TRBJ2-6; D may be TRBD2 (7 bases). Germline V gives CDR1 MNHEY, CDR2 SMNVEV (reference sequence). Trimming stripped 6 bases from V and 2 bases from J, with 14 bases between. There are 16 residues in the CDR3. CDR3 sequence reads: CASSLLGGAGANVLTF. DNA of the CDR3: TGTGCCAGCAGCTTACTAGGGGGGGCTGGGGCCAACGTCCTGACTTTC.

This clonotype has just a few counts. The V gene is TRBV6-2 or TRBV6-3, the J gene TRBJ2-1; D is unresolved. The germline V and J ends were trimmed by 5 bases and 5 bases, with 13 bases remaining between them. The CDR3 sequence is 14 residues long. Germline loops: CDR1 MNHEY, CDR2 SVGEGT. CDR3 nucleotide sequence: TGTGCCAGCAGTCAACTAAACCTTCACAATGAGCAGTTCTTC. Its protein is CASSQLNLHNEQFF.